This T cell receptor beta chain came from a study of cytomegalovirus exposure and HLA in healthy donors. The wider study: The approximately 130 validation repertoires matched the approximately 700 first-cohort repertoires in platform, a later analysis reported.

Overall study results and limits: It was reportedly the case that the classifier diagnosed cytomegalovirus status with high specificity and sensitivity. The dataset shows that most TCR sequences were rare, while some public TCRs occurred in many donors. It was found in a later analysis that first-cohort TCR clusters tended to co-occur in the 130 or so validation repertoires.

This CDR3 comprises 17 residues. Germline V gives CDR1 SGHTA, CDR2 FQGNSA. The V end was cut by 1 base, the J end by 3 bases, with 15 bases between. Notes on this clone: Its matching antigen is unknown.

Sequenced by immunoSEQ multiplex PCR; TCRdb stores in-frame clones only, minus some. The table lists approximately 220,000 clones, approximately 90% of them singletons, with approximately 1.1% in the top ten. The chain recombines TRBV7-2 with TRBJ1-4; D is possibly TRBD1 (5 bases). The source material was PBMCs. This clonotype originated in a woman under 30 in good health and CMV-seronegative. The CDR3, as DNA: TGTGCCAGCAGCTTAGAACAAGGGGCAGGGCCTAATGAAAAACTGTTTTTT. Translated: CASSLEQGAGPNEKLFF.